Detailed here is one T cell receptor beta chain. Germline-derived CDR1 and CDR2 are SGHDN and FVKESK. The ends lost 3 bases at V and 8 bases at J; junction bases unmatched: 10. The CDR3 spans 15 residues. This sample is drawn from a study of control samples from healthy donors and cancer patients. TCRdb's table, derived via immunoSEQ multiplex PCR, lists solely in-frame clones and lacks some. This repertoire shows about 270,000 clones, roughly 80% found once; its top ten account for about 14%. The chain employs TRBV14 and TRBJ2-3, with 8 bases fitting TRBD2. This receptor was obtained from an older woman with lung cancer. Sequences were obtained from PBMCs. CDR3 protein: CASSQKRGPRGTQYF. In DNA form, the CDR3 reads TGTGCCAGCAGCCAGAAGCGGGGGCCCCGGGGTACGCAGTATTTT.